This T cell receptor beta chain was observed in a study of vaccination effects on CD4 cells after COVID-19. Antigen-specific CD4+ T cell clonotypes were called by their expansion after viral peptide-pool culture in ViraFEST. It was after more than nine days of culture that CD4+ T cells were isolated. None of these healthy vaccinees had been infected with SARS-CoV-2 before vaccination. About 2 million PBMC were seeded per well and grown in the presence of roughly 10 IU/ml IL-2 and 10 ug/ml peptides. The sample holds a few counts of this clone. Its antigen is still unknown. Some clones are missing from TCRdb's copy, which holds only in-frame ones; the method was immunoSEQ multiplex PCR. The sample records about 68,000 clones, about four fifths being singletons. Germline V gene sequence: CDR1 SNHLY, CDR2 FYNNEI. The CDR3 is 13 amino acids. Trimming took off 4 bases at V and 9 bases at J, with 13 bases between the two ends.

V and J are TRBV2 and TRBJ2-1, with TRBD2 as a possible D gene (5 bases). The receptor was derived from a human donor who received a COVID-19 vaccine. The input for sequencing was CD4+ T cells from PBMCs cultured with SARS-CoV-2 spike peptides, taken before COVID-19 vaccination. CDR3 region: CASSGGFGGEQFF. DNA for the CDR3: TGTGCCAGCAGTGGAGGGTTCGGAGGTGAGCAGTTCTTC.